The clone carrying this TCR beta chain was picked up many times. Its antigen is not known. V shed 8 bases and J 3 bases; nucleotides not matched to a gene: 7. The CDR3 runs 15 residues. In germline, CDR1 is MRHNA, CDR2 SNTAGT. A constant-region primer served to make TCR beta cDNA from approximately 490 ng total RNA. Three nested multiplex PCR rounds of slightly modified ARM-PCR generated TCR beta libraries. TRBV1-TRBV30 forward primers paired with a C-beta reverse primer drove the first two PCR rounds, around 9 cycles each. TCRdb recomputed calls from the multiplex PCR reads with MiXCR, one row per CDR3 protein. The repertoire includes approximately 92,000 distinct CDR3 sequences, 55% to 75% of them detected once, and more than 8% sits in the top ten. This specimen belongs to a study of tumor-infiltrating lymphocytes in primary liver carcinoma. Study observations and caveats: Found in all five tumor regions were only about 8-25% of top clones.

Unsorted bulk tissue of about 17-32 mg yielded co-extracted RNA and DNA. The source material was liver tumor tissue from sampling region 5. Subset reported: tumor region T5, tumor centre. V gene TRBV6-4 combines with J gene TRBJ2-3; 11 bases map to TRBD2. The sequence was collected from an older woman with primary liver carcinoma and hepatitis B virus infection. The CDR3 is CASASLAGGTDTQYF. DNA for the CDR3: TGTGCCAGCGCTTCCCTAGCGGGAGGTACAGATACGCAGTATTTT.